These 25 T cell receptor beta chains originate from one sample sequenced in a study of cytomegalovirus exposure and HLA in healthy donors. Primers for the PCR totalled 60 Vbeta and 13 Jbeta. Measured with immunoSEQ multiplex PCR; TCRdb has only the in-frame clones, and not every one. The profile shows fewer than 130,000 clones, under 85% of them singletons. Sequenced input: PBMCs. The receptors here all came from a man aged 30-40 years in good health and CMV-seropositive.

The sample holds a few counts of this clone. The V gene is TRBV5-6, the J gene TRBJ1-2; the D gene is possibly TRBD1 (6 bases). The CDR3 spans 16 residues. V was cut by 4 bases and J by 3 bases, with 19 bases left in between. CDR1 and CDR2 (germline): SGHDT, YYEEEE. The CDR3 protein is CASSPRGARWDYGYTF. In DNA, the CDR3 is TGTGCCAGCAGCCCCCGGGGGGCCCGATGGGACTATGGCTACACCTTC. The full variable domain, with the rest looked up from reference TRBV5-6 and TRBJ1-2, is DAGVTQSPTHLIKTRGQQVTLRCSPKSGHDTVSWYQQALGQGPQFIFQYYEEEERQRGNFPDRFSGHQFPNYSSELNVNALLLGDSALYLCASSPRGARWDYGYTFGSGTRLTVV.

The rearrangement joins TRBV11-2 to TRBJ2-1; TRBD1 matches 7 bases. V dropped 0 bases and J dropped 5; count of bases not matched to a gene: 13. Per the germline V gene, CDR1 is SGHAT and CDR2 is FQNNGV. The CDR3 is made up of 18 amino acids. The CDR3: CASSLDARPGQFDNEQFF. CDR3 nucleotide sequence: TGTGCCAGCAGCTTAGATGCTCGCCCGGGACAGTTCGACAATGAGCAGTTCTTC.

CDR3 DNA sequence: TGTGCCAGCAGTCCGGGACTACTCCACGCCGATACGCAGTATTTT. Protein sequence: CASSPGLLHADTQYF. V gene TRBV2 combines with J gene TRBJ2-3; 7 bases align to TRBD2. CDR3 length equals 15 residues. V trimming: 5 bases; J trimming: 6 bases; junction bases outside the gene matches: 11. Germline CDR1 is SNHLY and CDR2 is FYNNEI. Full variable domain (missing parts from reference TRBV2 and TRBJ2-3): EPEVTQTPSHQVTQMGQEVILRCVPISNHLYFYWYRQILGQKVEFLVSFYNNEISEKSEIFDDQFSVERPDGSNFTLKIRSTKLEDSAMYFCASSPGLLHADTQYFGPGTRLTVL.

J is TRBJ1-4 and V is TRBV4-1; D remains unclear. The CDR3 loop spans 17 amino acids. Germline V lookup: CDR1 MGHRA, CDR2 YSYEKL. V shed 0 bases and J shed 5 bases, with 16 bases lying between them. The CDR3 DNA reads as TGCGCCAGCAGCCAAGAGAGGGTGCCATCCAACAATGAAAAACTGTTTTTT. Translated, it gives CASSQERVPSNNEKLFF.

This rearrangement joins TRBV19 to TRBJ2-1; D gene ambiguous. V gave up 5 bases and J gave up 0 bases, with 17 bases separating them. The CDR3 extends over 17 amino acids. CDR1 LNHDA and CDR2 SQIVND come from the germline V gene (reference sequence). CDR3 sequence: CASSPREILSSYNEQFF. The CDR3 nucleotides are TGTGCCAGTAGTCCCCGCGAGATCCTGAGCTCCTACAATGAGCAGTTCTTC. Supplemented by reference TRBV19 and TRBJ2-1, the full variable domain reads DGGITQSPKYLFRKEGQNVTLSCEQNLNHDAMYWYRQDPGQGLRLIYYSQIVNDFQKGDIAEGYSVSREKKESFPLTVTSAQKNPTAFYLCASSPREILSSYNEQFFGPGTRLTVL.

The chain uses TRBV19 and TRBJ2-4; possibly TRBD1 for D (5 bases). Trimming pared 5 bases from V and 0 bases from J, leaving 14 bases between. Germline loops: CDR1 LNHDA, CDR2 SQIVND (reference sequence). The CDR3 extends over 16 amino acids. The CDR3 coding sequence is TGTGCCAGTAGTTCCAGGGTGGTGACAGCCAAAAACATTCAGTACTTC. Its translation is CASSSRVVTAKNIQYF.

The chain links TRBV30 to TRBJ1-1; 7 bases are shared with TRBD1. Germline loops: CDR1 GTSNPN, CDR2 SVGIG (reference sequence). The ends lost 0 bases at V and 10 bases at J; junction bases unmatched: 14. The CDR3 length is 15 residues. The CDR3 loop is CAWSVRLGPTGAAFF. DNA for the CDR3: TGTGCCTGGAGTGTACGCCTCGGTCCCACAGGGGCAGCTTTCTTT.

This chain uses TRBV7-9 with TRBJ1-2; 10 bases agree with TRBD1. The CDR3 length is 17 residues. The V gene end was trimmed by 1 base and the J gene end by 4 bases; junction bases not matched to a gene: 9. Germline V lookup: CDR1 SEHNR, CDR2 FQNEAQ (reference sequence). For the CDR3, the DNA is TGTGCCAGCAGCTTAGTTTCGTGGGGACAGGGGACCTATGGCTACACCTTC. Translation gives CASSLVSWGQGTYGYTF.

The rearrangement joins TRBV28 to TRBJ2-5; D may be TRBD1 (6 bases). Germline CDR1 MDHEN, CDR2 SYDVKM. Between the trimmed V and J ends, which lost 10 bases and 7 bases, there was a span of 19 bases. The CDR3 spans 13 residues. In DNA, the CDR3 is TGTGCCATCAGGGGCCCGGTACCCGGGACCCAGTACTTC. This codes for CAIRGPVPGTQYF.

The V gene is TRBV2, the J gene TRBJ2-6; D not certain. Germline V gene sequence: CDR1 SNHLY, CDR2 FYNNEI. The CDR3 totals 12 residues. With 7 bases removed from V and 4 bases from J, the gap between germline ends came to 5 bases. The CDR3 region is CASNGGANVLTF. The CDR3 DNA follows: TGTGCCAGCAACGGGGGGGCCAACGTCCTGACTTTC.

The chain is built from TRBV4-3 and TRBJ2-5, with 8 bases aligning to TRBD1. There are 17 residues in the CDR3. V lost 0 bases, J lost 4 bases, and 10 bases stayed unmatched. Germline-derived CDR1 and CDR2 are LGHNA and YSLEER. The CDR3 loop is CASSQDPAQGVVETQYF. The CDR3 DNA reads as TGCGCCAGCAGCCAAGATCCCGCACAGGGGGTTGTAGAGACCCAGTACTTC.

The chain couples TRBV10-3 to TRBJ2-3, with TRBD1 matching over 7 bases. Germline assignment: CDR1 ENHRY and CDR2 SYGVKD. J was trimmed by 0 bases and V by 6 bases; bases with no gene match: 3. This CDR3 region has 14 residues. This chain's CDR3 is CAIRDRVSTDTQYF. Written as DNA, the CDR3 is TGTGCCATCAGAGACAGGGTTAGCACAGATACGCAGTATTTT.

The rearrangement joins TRBV25-1 to TRBJ1-1; 7 nucleotides align to TRBD1. Germline V gene lookup returns CDR1 MGHDK and CDR2 SYGVNS. The CDR3 has 14 residues. Trimming removed 6 bases from V and 3 bases from J; junction bases left unmatched: 7. The CDR3 is CASSRDSIYTEAFF. The CDR3 region has the DNA TGTGCCAGCAGCCGGGACAGTATTTACACTGAAGCTTTCTTT.

The chain joins TRBV5-4 to TRBJ1-2; D is unresolved. This CDR3 is built from 15 residues. Trimming cost V 4 bases and J 2 bases, with 15 bases left between them. CDR1 SGHNT and CDR2 YYREEE come from the germline V gene (reference sequence). The CDR3, as DNA: TGTGCCAGCAGCAACCCCGAGGGAGACAACTATGGCTACACCTTC. Translation: CASSNPEGDNYGYTF. Full variable domain (rest looked up from reference TRBV5-4 and TRBJ1-2): ETGVTQSPTHLIKTRGQQVTLRCSSQSGHNTVSWYQQALGQGPQFIFQYYREEENGRGNFPPRFSGLQFPNYSSELNVNALELDDSALYLCASSNPEGDNYGYTFGSGTRLTVV.

The rearrangement uses TRBV11-3 and TRBJ2-7; D is uncertain. V was shortened by 1 base and J by 3 bases, with 4 bases between the two germline ends. Germline V gene lookup returns CDR1 SGHNT and CDR2 YENEEA. This CDR3 contains 12 residues. The CDR3 coding sequence is TGTGCCAGCAGCTTAGCCGGCTACGAGCAGTACTTC. It codes for CASSLAGYEQYF.

The chain couples TRBV10-3 to TRBJ1-5, with 8 bases lining up with TRBD1. The CDR3 is 14 amino acids. V shed 4 bases and J 5 bases; nucleotides not matched to a gene: 4. Germline CDR1 reads ENHRY; CDR2 reads SYGVKD. The CDR3 DNA is TGTGCCATCAGTGGGGGACAGGACGATCAGCCCCAGCATTTT. This sequence encodes CAISGGQDDQPQHF.

V usage is TRBV6-5 and J usage is TRBJ1-2; D perhaps matches TRBD1 (6 bases). Germline assignment: CDR1 MNHEY and CDR2 SVGAGI. This CDR3 comprises 14 residues. V shed 2 bases and J shed 5 bases, with 12 bases lying between them. The CDR3 nucleotides are TGTGCCAGCAGTTACGACGGGACAATGTATGGCTACACCTTC. Protein product: CASSYDGTMYGYTF.

This clone has just a few counts. The chain is built from TRBV5-4 and TRBJ1-4; 8 bases match TRBD1. V gave up 4 bases and J gave up 2 bases; unmatched junction bases: 4. The V gene's germline CDR1 is SGHNT and CDR2 YYREEE (reference sequence). The CDR3 covers 15 residues. The CDR3 region is CASSSRQGTNEKLFF. The DNA for the CDR3 is TGTGCCAGCAGCAGCCGACAGGGGACTAATGAAAAACTGTTTTTT.

The gene calls are TRBV7-2 and TRBJ2-2; TRBD1 aligns across 7 bases. Germline V gene sequence: CDR1 SGHTA, CDR2 FQGNSA. This CDR3 region has 16 residues. Trimming at V came to 0 bases and at J to 4 bases, leaving 5 bases not matched to a gene. CDR3 sequence (DNA): TGTGCCAGCAGCTTAGCATGGGACAGACGCACCGGGGAGCTGTTTTTT. Its protein product is CASSLAWDRRTGELFF.

The CDR3 is CASSMRGWQPQHF. CDR3 in DNA: TGTGCCAGTAGTATGAGGGGGTGGCAGCCCCAGCATTTT. This sequence joins TRBV19 and TRBJ1-5, with D possibly TRBD1 on 6 matching bases. Germline V CDR1 and CDR2: LNHDA, SQIVND (reference sequence). The CDR3 has 13 residues. V was clipped by 3 bases and J by 7 bases, with 10 bases between them.

A few counts support this clone. The V and J genes are TRBV10-2 and TRBJ1-5; D unresolved. The V gene's germline CDR1 is WSHSY and CDR2 SAAADI. The CDR3 loop spans 15 amino acids. Trimming took 4 bases from V and 0 from J, leaving 10 bases between them. The CDR3 DNA sequence: TGCGCCAGCAGTGCACAGAATCCTAGCAATCAGCCCCAGCATTTT. It encodes CASSAQNPSNQPQHF.

The chain uses TRBV30 and TRBJ2-7; 7 nucleotides match TRBD2. Losses at the gene ends were 3 bases for V and 0 bases for J; bases not matched to a gene: 2. The CDR3 runs 13 residues. CDR1 is GTSNPN and CDR2 is SVGIG in the germline V gene (reference sequence). The CDR3 nucleotides read TGTGCCTGGAGGCGGGGGTTCTCCTACGAGCAGTACTTC. Translating gives CAWRRGFSYEQYF.

The count of this clone is one. The genes are TRBV5-1 and TRBJ1-5; D might be TRBD1 (5 bases). Germline lookup yields CDR1 SGHRS and CDR2 YFSETQ. V was trimmed by 4 bases and J by 6 bases, leaving 11 bases between them. This CDR3 has 13 residues. Here the CDR3 reads CASSPGGGQPQHF. DNA for the CDR3: TGCGCCAGCAGCCCGGGGGGTGGTCAGCCCCAGCATTTT.

This chain joins TRBV2 and TRBJ1-2, with a weak D call TRBD1 (6 bases). V dropped 11 bases and J dropped 6 bases, with 19 bases sitting between them. The germline V gene has CDR1 SNHLY and CDR2 FYNNEI. The CDR3 extends over 13 amino acids. In DNA form, the CDR3 reads TGTGCCCTAGGCCCTAACAGGGATAATGGCTACACCTTC. This encodes CALGPNRDNGYTF.

The chain's CDR3 is CASGLEGQASSNTEAFF. The CDR3 DNA is TGTGCTAGTGGTTTGGAGGGACAGGCATCTTCGAACACTGAAGCTTTCTTT. This chain links TRBV12-5 with TRBJ1-1, with 8 bases lining up with TRBD1. Per the germline V gene, CDR1 is LGHNT and CDR2 is FRNRAP. The CDR3 contains 17 residues. V shed 1 base and J 1 base; nucleotides not matched to a gene: 8.